Sequencing of this T cell receptor (beta chain) was carried out in a study of cytomegalovirus exposure and HLA in healthy donors. As for the study in general: The approximately 110 validation repertoires used a platform that matched the one used for the approximately 670 first-cohort repertoires, as a later analysis reported.

Here immunoSEQ multiplex PCR was the method, and the copy in TCRdb shows in-frame clones only, minus some. This table has roughly 120,000 clones, approximately 81% appearing once. This clone was observed a handful of times. The antigen is undetermined. Trimming shortened V by 6 bases and J by 3 bases, and 14 bases separated the two germline ends. The CDR3 contains 14 residues. CDR1 and CDR2 from the germline V gene are SNHLY and FYNNEI. General observations from the study: In vitro assays verified that three CMV-associated chains recognized CMV antigens specifically.

Among the roughly 110 subjects of the validation cohort, separate from the roughly 730-subject first cohort, were the donors. The sequence derives from a woman in her 30s in good health and CMV-seronegative. The chain recombines TRBV2 with TRBJ1-2, with a possible D match to TRBD1 (5 bases). Sequences were obtained from PBMCs. The CDR3 DNA sequence: TGTGCCAGCAGACGGGGGGTCATTGACTATGGCTACACCTTC. Translation gives CASRRGVIDYGYTF.